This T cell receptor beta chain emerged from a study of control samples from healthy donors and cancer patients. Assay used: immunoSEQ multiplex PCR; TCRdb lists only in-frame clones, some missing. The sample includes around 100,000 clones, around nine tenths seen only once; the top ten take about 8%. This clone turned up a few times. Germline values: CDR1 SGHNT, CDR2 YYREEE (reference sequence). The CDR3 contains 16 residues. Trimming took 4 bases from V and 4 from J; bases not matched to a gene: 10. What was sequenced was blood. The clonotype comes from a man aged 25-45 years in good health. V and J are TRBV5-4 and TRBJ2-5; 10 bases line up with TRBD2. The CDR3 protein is CASSPPSGGARETQYF. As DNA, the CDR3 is TGTGCCAGCAGCCCCCCGAGCGGGGGGGCTAGAGAGACCCAGTACTTC.